Listed here are 3 T cell receptor beta chains from one sample, sequenced in a study of T-cell memory formation after mild COVID-19. MiXCR was run by TCRdb on the 5' RACE reads, yielding one entry per CDR3 protein. The sample includes roughly 560,000 distinct CDR3 sequences, 20% of them seen just once. The source material was PBMCs or a T cell subset sorted from them (not recorded which). The receptors derive from an adult woman who had mild COVID-19 (a few samples of this study predate the infection). Cell type and time point are not known.

The chain recombines TRBV5-1 with TRBJ2-7; tentatively, D is TRBD1 (6 bases). CDR1 and CDR2 (germline): SGHRS, YFSETQ. CDR3 length: 16 residues. V was clipped by 0 bases and J by 0 bases, with 13 bases between them. CDR3 sequence reads: CASSLGPGDNSYEQYF. The CDR3 DNA reads as TGCGCCAGCAGCTTGGGCCCCGGGGACAACTCCTACGAGCAGTACTTC.

The rearrangement uses TRBV12-5 and TRBJ2-7, with D perhaps assigned TRBD1 or TRBD2 (5 bases each). V lost 0 bases and J 0 bases, leaving 15 bases between the germline ends. The CDR3 runs 17 residues. CDR1 is LGHNT and CDR2 is FRNRAP in the germline V gene. CDR3 residues: CASGLVPGQRGSYEQYF. CDR3 bases: TGTGCTAGTGGTTTGGTACCTGGACAACGGGGCTCCTACGAGCAGTACTTC.

V and J are TRBV7-7 and TRBJ2-2; D remains ambiguous. Trimming shortened V by 4 bases and J by 7 bases, and 4 bases separated the two germline ends. CDR1 and CDR2 from the germline V gene are SSHAT and FNYEAQ (reference sequence). This CDR3 is built from 11 residues. The CDR3 sequence is CASSSFGELFF. DNA for the CDR3: TGTGCCAGCAGCTCATTCGGGGAGCTGTTTTTT. The entire variable domain, with the rest obtained from reference TRBV7-7 and TRBJ2-2, is as follows: GAGVSQSPRYKVTKRGQDVTLRCDPISSHATLYWYQQALGQGPEFLTYFNYEAQPDKSGLPSDRFSAERPEGSISTLTIQRTEQRDSAMYRCASSSFGELFFGEGSRLTVL.